This T cell receptor beta chain was documented in a study of blood T cell repertoires in COVID-19. At the level of the study: Donors in the United States, Italy and Spain gave samples during acute or convalescent COVID-19.

For recovered donors of Cohort 3, there were two negative PCRs, clearance, or symptom resolution. Assay: immunoSEQ multiplex PCR; the TCRdb copy retains only in-frame clones and omits some. The sample contains about 220,000 clones, about 79% of which appear only once. The germline gives CDR1 MNHEY, CDR2 SVGAGI. The CDR3 sequence is 16 residues long. The V and J ends lost 2 bases and 1 base, in that order; junction bases with no gene match: 2. The receptor was derived from a woman aged 60-70 years who had recovered from COVID-19. The chain uses TRBV6-5 and TRBJ2-2; 9 nucleotides match TRBD1. Sample: PBMCs or T cells enriched from blood (not recorded which). CDR3 coding DNA: TGTGCCAGCAGTTACGGACAGGGGCGGAACACCGGGGAGCTGTTTTTT. It codes for CASSYGQGRNTGELFF.